These T cell receptor beta chains were read from a single sample in a study of shared clonotypes between healthy human individuals. Sequencing was performed with immunoSEQ multiplex PCR; in TCRdb, only in-frame clones are kept and a portion is missing. The sample consists of 2 million to 2.5 million clones, around 92% of them appearing once. The sample consisted of naive CD4+ T cells from PBMCs. The source of these receptors is a man aged 18 to 29 in good health. Some clones in this sample may be carry-over from other donors' samples. Each CDR3 is given with its conserved first and last residue. Fields, in order: V gene, clone size, D gene, J gene, CDR3 protein, CDR3 DNA. A D gene is named only where the DNA matches it firmly. The size field is filled for only some rows; it gives once, few, many or a size class.

V: TRBV6-1
size: NA
D: NA
J: TRBJ1-6
CDR3: CASSERFQGRSNSPLHF
DNA: TGTGCCAGCAGTGAAAGGTTTCAGGGTAGGAGCAATTCACCCCTCCACTTT

V: TRBV4-1
size: NA
D: TRBD1
J: TRBJ2-7
CDR3: CASSRQGILYEQYF
DNA: TGCGCCAGCAGCAGACAGGGTATCCTCTACGAGCAGTACTTC

V: TRBV7-3
size: NA
D: NA
J: TRBJ2-2
CDR3: CASSLLPGTNTGELFF
DNA: TGTGCCAGCAGCTTACTGCCGGGGACGAACACCGGGGAGCTGTTTTTT

V: TRBV28
size: NA
D: NA
J: TRBJ1-1
CDR3: CASSGGVSTEAFF
DNA: TGTGCCAGCAGTGGAGGGGTTTCCACTGAAGCTTTCTTT

V: TRBV10-3
size: NA
D: NA
J: TRBJ2-1
CDR3: CAISDPQGGRNEQFF
DNA: TGTGCCATCAGTGACCCCCAGGGGGGACGGAATGAGCAGTTCTTC

V: TRBV30
size: NA
D: TRBD2
J: TRBJ2-1
CDR3: CAWSTPGLAGGMGEQFF
DNA: TGTGCCTGGAGTACTCCGGGACTAGCGGGAGGGATGGGTGAGCAGTTCTTC

V: TRBV11-2
size: NA
D: NA
J: TRBJ1-2
CDR3: CASSLDRGSGYTF
DNA: TGTGCCAGCAGCTTAGACAGGGGCTCTGGCTACACCTTC

V: TRBV5-1
size: NA
D: NA
J: TRBJ1-1
CDR3: CASSLVSLGNTEAFF
DNA: TGCGCCAGCAGCTTGGTCTCTCTGGGGAACACTGAAGCTTTCTTT

V: TRBV28
size: NA
D: NA
J: TRBJ1-1
CDR3: CASSLRVTEAFF
DNA: TGTGCCAGCAGCCTGAGGGTCACTGAAGCTTTCTTT

V: TRBV30
size: once
D: TRBD2
J: TRBJ2-7
CDR3: CAWDVPWTSGREQYF
DNA: TGTGCCTGGGACGTACCGTGGACTAGCGGGAGAGAGCAGTACTTC

V: TRBV7-2
size: NA
D: TRBD1
J: TRBJ2-3
CDR3: CASSHGYGQGFADTQYF
DNA: TGTGCCAGCAGCCACGGGTACGGACAGGGTTTTGCAGATACGCAGTATTTT

V: TRBV6-5
size: NA
D: NA
J: TRBJ2-7
CDR3: CASSKRQAVGLEQYF
DNA: TGTGCCAGCAGTAAGCGACAGGCCGTCGGTTTAGAGCAGTACTTC

V: TRBV9
size: NA
D: TRBD2
J: TRBJ2-3
CDR3: CASSLGGREADTQYF
DNA: TGTGCCAGCAGCCTTGGCGGGAGGGAGGCAGATACGCAGTATTTT

V: TRBV10-1
size: NA
D: NA
J: TRBJ1-1
CDR3: CASRVDRNTEAFF
DNA: TGCGCCAGCAGAGTTGACAGGAACACTGAAGCTTTCTTT

V: TRBV21-1
size: NA
D: NA
J: TRBJ1-2
CDR3: CASSKAGDSSDYGYTF
DNA: TGTGCCAGCAGCAAAGCCGGGGACAGCAGCGACTATGGCTACACCTTC

V: TRBV2
size: NA
D: NA
J: TRBJ2-5
CDR3: CASGGWRVETQYF
DNA: TGTGCCAGCGGCGGTTGGAGGGTTGAGACCCAGTACTTC

V: TRBV18
size: NA
D: TRBD1
J: TRBJ2-5
CDR3: CASSPGTGGSETQYF
DNA: TGTGCCAGCTCACCTGGGACAGGGGGTTCTGAGACCCAGTACTTC

V: TRBV7-9
size: NA
D: NA
J: TRBJ2-2
CDR3: CASKRPGNRGTGELFF
DNA: TGTGCCAGCAAAAGACCAGGAAACCGGGGCACCGGGGAGCTGTTTTTT

V: TRBV19
size: NA
D: NA
J: TRBJ2-1
CDR3: CASSPMWGHNEQFF
DNA: TGTGCCAGTAGTCCCATGTGGGGCCACAATGAGCAGTTCTTC

V: TRBV28
size: NA
D: NA
J: TRBJ2-6
CDR3: CASTPHGLSGANVLTF
DNA: TGTGCCAGCACCCCACATGGACTCTCTGGGGCCAACGTCCTGACTTTC

V: TRBV4-1
size: NA
D: NA
J: TRBJ2-1
CDR3: CASSQVYGSGNEQFF
DNA: TGCGCCAGCAGCCAAGTTTACGGGAGTGGGAATGAGCAGTTCTTC

V: TRBV10-3
size: NA
D: NA
J: TRBJ2-6
CDR3: CAIRQDSGANVLTF
DNA: TGTGCCATCAGACAGGACTCTGGGGCCAACGTCCTGACTTTC

V: TRBV7-9
size: NA
D: NA
J: TRBJ1-4
CDR3: CASGVRQTNEKLFF
DNA: TGTGCCAGCGGAGTACGACAGACTAATGAAAAACTGTTTTTT

V: TRBV6-5
size: NA
D: NA
J: TRBJ2-4
CDR3: CASSRGVAKNIQYF
DNA: TGTGCCAGCAGTCGGGGAGTAGCCAAAAACATTCAGTACTTC

V: TRBV5-1
size: few
D: NA
J: TRBJ1-5
CDR3: CASSPTEFSNQPQHF
DNA: TGCGCCAGCAGCCCGACCGAATTTAGCAATCAGCCCCAGCATTTT

V: TRBV6-5
size: NA
D: NA
J: TRBJ2-7
CDR3: CASRPRHLPFYEQYF
DNA: TGTGCCAGCAGACCCCGACACCTTCCATTTTACGAGCAGTACTTC

V: TRBV4-2
size: NA
D: NA
J: TRBJ1-1
CDR3: CASSQELNRGNTEAFF
DNA: TGTGCCAGCAGCCAAGAACTCAATCGGGGGAACACTGAAGCTTTCTTT

V: TRBV27
size: NA
D: NA
J: TRBJ2-7
CDR3: CAIRRGYEQYF
DNA: TGTGCCATACGGAGGGGGTACGAGCAGTACTTC

V: TRBV5-1
size: NA
D: NA
J: TRBJ2-5
CDR3: CASSLGGVQETQYF
DNA: TGCGCCAGCAGCTTGGGCGGGGTGCAAGAGACCCAGTACTTC

V: TRBV4-1
size: NA
D: NA
J: TRBJ2-3
CDR3: CASSQLGRETDTQYF
DNA: TGCGCCAGCAGCCAACTGGGCAGGGAGACAGATACGCAGTATTTT

V: TRBV28
size: NA
D: NA
J: TRBJ2-7
CDR3: CASRPGSGVSYEQYF
DNA: TGTGCCAGCAGGCCGGGGTCGGGGGTCTCCTACGAGCAGTACTTC

V: TRBV6-5
size: NA
D: TRBD2
J: TRBJ2-1
CDR3: CASSLLAGGNNEQFF
DNA: TGTGCCAGCAGTCTACTAGCGGGAGGAAACAATGAGCAGTTCTTC

V: TRBV10-3
size: NA
D: TRBD1
J: TRBJ1-1
CDR3: CAITATGEDEAFF
DNA: TGTGCCATCACTGCGACAGGGGAGGATGAAGCTTTCTTT

V: TRBV9
size: NA
D: TRBD2
J: TRBJ2-3
CDR3: CASSAELAGERYF
DNA: TGTGCCAGCAGCGCCGAGCTAGCGGGAGAACGGTATTTT

V: TRBV5-6
size: NA
D: TRBD1
J: TRBJ2-5
CDR3: CASSAGTVQETQYF
DNA: TGTGCCAGCAGCGCCGGGACAGTCCAAGAGACCCAGTACTTC

V: TRBV15
size: NA
D: TRBD1
J: TRBJ2-1
CDR3: CATSAGQGFRNEQFF
DNA: TGTGCCACCAGCGCGGGACAGGGATTTCGAAATGAGCAGTTCTTC

V: TRBV5-5
size: NA
D: NA
J: TRBJ1-1
CDR3: CASSLGVRVNTEAFF
DNA: TGTGCCAGCAGCCTTGGAGTACGGGTGAACACTGAAGCTTTCTTT

V: TRBV5-4
size: NA
D: NA
J: TRBJ2-3
CDR3: CASSSGLPDRRYF
DNA: TGTGCCAGCAGCTCCGGACTCCCCGACCGGAGGTATTTT

V: TRBV6-6
size: NA
D: TRBD1
J: TRBJ1-5
CDR3: CASSYTRGDQPQHF
DNA: TGTGCCAGCAGTTACACCAGGGGGGATCAGCCCCAGCATTTT

V: TRBV19
size: NA
D: NA
J: TRBJ2-6
CDR3: CASRSSGANVLTF
DNA: TGTGCCAGTAGGAGCTCTGGGGCCAACGTCCTGACTTTC

V: TRBV29-1
size: NA
D: TRBD1
J: TRBJ1-5
CDR3: CSAATGNQPQHF
DNA: TGCAGCGCGGCGACAGGGAATCAGCCCCAGCATTTT